These 14 T cell receptor beta chains originate from one sample sequenced in a study of blood T cell repertoires in COVID-19. Some clones are missing from TCRdb's copy, which holds only in-frame ones; the method was immunoSEQ multiplex PCR. The data show 150,000 to 200,000 clones, roughly nine tenths seen once. The sequenced material came from peripheral blood. The receptor source for this set is a woman aged 60-75 years with COVID-19, enrolled during active disease.

V is TRBV14 and J is TRBJ1-1; D is ambiguous. The CDR3 runs 11 residues. The V gene lost 1 base and the J gene lost 13 bases, with 10 bases spanning the gap. The germline gives CDR1 SGHDN, CDR2 FVKESK. The CDR3 is CASSQVGGLFF. The CDR3 bases are TGTGCCAGCAGCCAAGTAGGAGGACTTTTCTTT.

The chain recombines TRBV3-1 (or the pseudogene TRBV3-2) with TRBJ2-3, with 11 bases lining up with TRBD1. The CDR3 is 16 amino acids. The V gene's germline CDR1 is LGHDT and CDR2 YNNKEL (reference sequence). V lost 4 bases and J lost 4; bases outside the gene matches: 7. The CDR3 nucleotides read TGTGCCAGCAGCCGGGAGGACAGGGGGCGCCCAGATACGCAGTATTTT. It specifies CASSREDRGRPDTQYF.

V usage is TRBV2 and J usage is TRBJ1-2, with 9 bases matching TRBD1. The V gene's germline CDR1 is SNHLY and CDR2 FYNNEI. The CDR3 totals 15 residues. With 6 bases clipped from V and 3 bases from J, the junction kept 8 bases outside the gene matches. CDR3 nucleotides: TGTGCCAGCAGCAGTCCGGGACAGGGCCACTATGGCTACACCTTC. Translation gives CASSSPGQGHYGYTF.

This chain joins TRBV5-1 and TRBJ2-3; possibly TRBD1 for D (6 bases). Germline lookup yields CDR1 SGHRS and CDR2 YFSETQ. Between the trimmed V and J ends, which lost 0 bases and 6 bases, there was a span of 14 bases. The CDR3 runs to 15 residues. The CDR3 nucleotides are TGCGCCAGCAGCTTGGGACAGGCCTTTCGGGATACGCAGTATTTT. Protein: CASSLGQAFRDTQYF.

The chain joins TRBV27 to TRBJ2-5, with D maybe TRBD2 (6 bases). Trimming pared 0 bases from V and 4 bases from J, leaving 12 bases between. Germline CDR1 is MNHEY and CDR2 is SMNVEV (reference sequence). The CDR3 has 15 amino acids. The CDR3, as DNA: TGTGCCAGCAGTTTATCGGGGGGAAGTAGAGAGACCCAGTACTTC. Its protein is CASSLSGGSRETQYF.

This clone showed up just a few times. The chain is built from TRBV6-5 and TRBJ1-2; D is possibly TRBD1 (5 bases). Germline-derived CDR1 and CDR2 are MNHEY and SVGAGI. The CDR3 runs 13 residues. V dropped 5 bases and J dropped 8 bases, with 15 bases sitting between them. The CDR3 region is CASSPGLWSGYTF. CDR3 in DNA: TGTGCCAGCAGTCCAGGGTTATGGAGCGGCTACACCTTC.

The rearrangement uses TRBV19 and TRBJ1-1, with D uncertain. The V gene lost 4 bases and the J gene lost 6 bases, with 15 bases spanning the gap. The CDR3 consists of 14 residues. CDR1 and CDR2 from the germline V gene are LNHDA and SQIVND (reference sequence). CDR3 region: CASSTLNWAAEAFF. The CDR3 nucleotides are TGTGCCAGTAGTACCCTTAACTGGGCCGCTGAAGCTTTCTTT.

The CDR3 protein is CASSQVAGGTGELFF. The CDR3 DNA follows: TGTGCCAGCAGCCAGGTGGCGGGTGGGACCGGGGAGCTGTTTTTT. The chain recombines TRBV4-2 with TRBJ2-2, with TRBD2 as a possible D gene (5 bases). V gave up 3 bases and J gave up 5 bases, with 13 bases separating them. Germline V gives CDR1 LGHNA, CDR2 YNFKEQ. The CDR3 consists of 15 residues.

This chain links TRBV13 with TRBJ2-7, with D possibly being TRBD2 (6 bases). V lost 5 bases, J lost 3 bases, and 14 bases lay in between. This CDR3 region has 14 residues. In germline, CDR1 is PRHDT, CDR2 FYEKMQ (reference sequence). The CDR3 protein is CASSGGIKYYEQYF. The CDR3 nucleotides are TGTGCCAGCAGCGGGGGGATAAAATACTACGAGCAGTACTTC.

The chain couples TRBV19 to TRBJ2-5, with D possibly matching TRBD2 (6 bases). Germline lookup yields CDR1 LNHDA and CDR2 SQIVND (reference sequence). Trimming removed 5 bases at V and 7 bases at J, with 14 bases between. CDR3 length: 13 amino acids. The CDR3 sequence is CASSPEGRATQYF. The CDR3 nucleotides read TGTGCCAGTAGTCCGGAGGGCAGGGCGACCCAGTACTTC.

With regard to this clone: Other DNA sequences in the sample encode the same CDR3. The rearrangement joins TRBV4-1 to TRBJ2-7, with D possibly being TRBD2 (5 bases). The germline V gene has CDR1 MGHRA and CDR2 YSYEKL. Trimming took 0 bases from V and 0 from J, leaving 9 bases between them. The CDR3 loop spans 15 amino acids. CDR3 sequence: CASSQELASSYEQYF. The CDR3 DNA follows: TGCGCCAGCAGCCAAGAGCTAGCAAGCTCCTACGAGCAGTACTTC.

V usage is TRBV30 and J usage is TRBJ2-6, with 7 bases aligning to TRBD2. Germline V gives CDR1 GTSNPN, CDR2 SVGIG (reference sequence). The CDR3 has 17 residues. Losses at the gene ends were 4 bases for V and 3 bases for J; bases not matched to a gene: 12. The CDR3 region is CAWTLPAGANGANVLTF. CDR3 in DNA: TGTGCCTGGACCCTACCCGCGGGAGCTAATGGGGCCAACGTCCTGACTTTC.

The chain couples TRBV27 to TRBJ2-3, with D possibly being TRBD1 (6 bases). Per the germline V gene, CDR1 is MNHEY and CDR2 is SMNVEV (reference sequence). Trimming removed 6 bases from V and 3 bases from J, with 10 bases in between. The CDR3 length is 13 residues. The CDR3 here is CASRVQGTDTQYF. In DNA, the CDR3 is TGTGCCAGCAGAGTGCAGGGGACAGATACGCAGTATTTT.

The V call is TRBV3-1 (or the pseudogene TRBV3-2), the J call TRBJ1-1; 7 nucleotides line up with TRBD1. Germline-derived CDR1 and CDR2 are LGHDT and YNNKEL (reference sequence). CDR3 size: 14 residues. V dropped 4 bases and J dropped 1; count of bases not matched to a gene: 3. The CDR3 reads CASSRWTGNTEAFF. The CDR3 DNA is TGTGCCAGCAGCCGGTGGACAGGGAACACTGAAGCTTTCTTT.